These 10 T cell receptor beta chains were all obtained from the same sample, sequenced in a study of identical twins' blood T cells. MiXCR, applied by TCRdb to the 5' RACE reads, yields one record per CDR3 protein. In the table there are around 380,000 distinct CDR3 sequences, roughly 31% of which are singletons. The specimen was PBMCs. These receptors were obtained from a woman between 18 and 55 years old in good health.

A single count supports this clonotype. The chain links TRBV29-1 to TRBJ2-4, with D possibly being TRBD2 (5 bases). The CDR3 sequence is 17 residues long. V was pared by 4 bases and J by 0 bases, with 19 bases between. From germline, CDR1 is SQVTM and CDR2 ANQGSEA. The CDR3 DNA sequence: TGCAGCGTTGTAGTCCAAGGAGCGGCGCTAGCCAAAAACATTCAGTACTTC. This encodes CSVVVQGAALAKNIQYF.

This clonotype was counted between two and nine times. CDR3 in amino acids: CASSPDRALGNTIYF. CDR3 coding DNA: TGCGCCAGCAGCCCGGACAGGGCGCTCGGAAACACCATATATTTT. The chain employs TRBV5-1 and TRBJ1-3; 8 bases fit TRBD1. Trimming at V came to 4 bases and at J to 4 bases, leaving 7 bases not matched to a gene. The CDR3 has 15 amino acids. CDR1 is SGHRS and CDR2 is YFSETQ in the germline V gene. The whole variable domain, remainder taken from reference TRBV5-1 and TRBJ1-3, is KAGVTQTPRYLIKTRGQQVTLSCSPISGHRSVSWYQQTPGQGLQFLFEYFSETQRNKGNFPGRFSGRQFSNSRSEMNVSTLELGDSALYLCASSPDRALGNTIYFGEGSWLTVV.

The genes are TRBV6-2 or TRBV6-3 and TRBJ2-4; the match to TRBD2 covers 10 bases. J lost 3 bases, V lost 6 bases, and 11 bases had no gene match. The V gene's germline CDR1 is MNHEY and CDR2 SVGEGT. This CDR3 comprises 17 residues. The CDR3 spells CASRRTTSGLNKNIQYF. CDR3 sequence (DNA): TGTGCCAGCAGGAGGACGACTAGCGGGTTGAACAAAAACATTCAGTACTTC.

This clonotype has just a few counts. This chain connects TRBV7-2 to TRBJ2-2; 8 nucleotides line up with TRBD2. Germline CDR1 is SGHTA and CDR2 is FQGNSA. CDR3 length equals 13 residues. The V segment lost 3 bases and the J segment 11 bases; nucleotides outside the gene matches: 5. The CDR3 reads CASSFKRGQELFF. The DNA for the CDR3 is TGTGCCAGCAGCTTCAAGCGGGGGCAAGAGCTGTTTTTT.

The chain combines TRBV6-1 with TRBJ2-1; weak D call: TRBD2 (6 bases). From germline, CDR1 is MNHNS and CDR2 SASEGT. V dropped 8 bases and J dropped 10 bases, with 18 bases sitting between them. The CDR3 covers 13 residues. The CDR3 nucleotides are TGTGCCAGCCGGGTCGGGAGTGGGTTAGAGCAGTTCTTC. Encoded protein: CASRVGSGLEQFF.

As DNA, the CDR3 is TGTGCCAGTAGTCAACAGGGGCCAGACACTGAAGCTTTCTTT. Its protein product is CASSQQGPDTEAFF. This chain connects TRBV19 to TRBJ1-1; TRBD1 agrees at 7 bases. V shed 5 bases and J 3 bases; nucleotides not matched to a gene: 6. The CDR3 contains 14 residues. CDR1 and CDR2 from the germline V gene are LNHDA and SQIVND (reference sequence).

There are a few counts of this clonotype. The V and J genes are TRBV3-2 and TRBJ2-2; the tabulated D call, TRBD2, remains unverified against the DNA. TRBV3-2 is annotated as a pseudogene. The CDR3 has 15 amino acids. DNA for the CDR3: TGTGCCAGCACAAAGCGGGAGAGAGATGTCGGGGAGCTGTTTTTT. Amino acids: CASTKRERDVGELFF.

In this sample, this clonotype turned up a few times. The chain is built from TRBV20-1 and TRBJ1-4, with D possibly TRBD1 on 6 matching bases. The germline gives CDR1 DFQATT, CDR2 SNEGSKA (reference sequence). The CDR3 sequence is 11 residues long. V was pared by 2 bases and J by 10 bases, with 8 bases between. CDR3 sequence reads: CSARRGGKLFF. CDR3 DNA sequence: TGCAGTGCTAGACGAGGGGGAAAACTGTTTTTT.

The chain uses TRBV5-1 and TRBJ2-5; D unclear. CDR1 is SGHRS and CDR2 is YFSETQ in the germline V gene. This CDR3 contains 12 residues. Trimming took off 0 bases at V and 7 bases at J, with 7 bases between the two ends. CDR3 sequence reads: CASSLDQRTQYF. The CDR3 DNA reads TGCGCCAGCAGCTTGGATCAGCGGACCCAGTACTTC.

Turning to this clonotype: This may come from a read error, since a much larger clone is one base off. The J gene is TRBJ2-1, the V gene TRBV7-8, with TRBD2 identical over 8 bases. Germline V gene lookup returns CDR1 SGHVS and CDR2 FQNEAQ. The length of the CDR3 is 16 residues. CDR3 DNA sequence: TGTGCCGGCAGCCCGCGGACTAGCAGCACCTACAATGAGCAGTTCTTC. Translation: CAGSPRTSSTYNEQFF.